The 27 T cell receptor beta chains below come from one sample, sequenced in a study of shared clonotypes between healthy human individuals. Only in-frame clones appear in the TCRdb table, and some are missing; sequencing was by immunoSEQ multiplex PCR. There are 450,000 to 500,000 clones in the sample; approximately 84% occur only once, and roughly 13% lies in the top ten. The specimen sequenced was PBMCs. The receptors come from a woman aged 40 to 50 in good health. Some clones in this sample may be carry-over from other donors' samples.

This CDR3 reads CASSLGTEVEAFF. The CDR3 DNA follows: TGTGCCAGCAGTCTGGGGACAGAAGTTGAAGCTTTCTTT. The genes are TRBV2 and TRBJ1-1, with 7 bases aligning to TRBD1. The germline gives CDR1 SNHLY, CDR2 FYNNEI. The CDR3 is 13 residues long. V lost 5 bases and J lost 7; bases outside the gene matches: 7.

The chain has TRBV7-3 and TRBJ1-3; D is undetermined. V was cut by 1 base and J by 0 bases, with 4 bases left in between. Germline assignment: CDR1 SGHTA and CDR2 FQGTGA. The CDR3 contains 14 residues. CDR3 coding DNA: TGTGCCAGCAGCTTAATTGGCTCTGGAAACACCATATATTTT. Its translation is CASSLIGSGNTIYF.

The chain has TRBV27 and TRBJ2-7, with TRBD2 matching over 11 bases. Germline V gives CDR1 MNHEY, CDR2 SMNVEV (reference sequence). The CDR3 has 16 residues. With V trimmed by 7 bases and J by 3 bases, 11 bases remained unmatched. The CDR3 nucleotides are TGTGCCAGCACACAAGCTAGCGGGAGGCTTATCTACGAGCAGTACTTC. Its protein product is CASTQASGRLIYEQYF.

The sample holds a few counts of this clone. The gene calls are TRBV19 and TRBJ2-2; tentatively, D is TRBD2 (6 bases). Trimming took 1 base from V and 2 from J, leaving 14 bases between them. Germline CDR1 reads LNHDA; CDR2 reads SQIVND (reference sequence). The CDR3 has 17 residues. DNA for the CDR3: TGTGCCAGTAGTATAGGCCGGTCCGGGAGTAACACCGGGGAGCTGTTTTTT. Its translation is CASSIGRSGSNTGELFF.

V gene TRBV20-1 combines with J gene TRBJ1-5; 7 bases fit TRBD1. The CDR3 consists of 11 residues. Trimming took 8 bases from V and 2 from J; bases not matched to a gene: 0. Germline V CDR1 and CDR2: DFQATT, SNEGSKA (reference sequence). The CDR3 nucleotides are TGCAGTACAGGGGGCAATCAGCCCCAGCATTTT. Its protein product is CSTGGNQPQHF.

The CDR3 coding sequence is TGTGCCAGCAGTTGGGGACAGGAAAGCAATGAGCAGTTCTTC. Residues: CASSWGQESNEQFF. The chain recombines TRBV6-6 with TRBJ2-1, with TRBD1 identical over 8 bases. The CDR3 runs to 14 residues. Germline V gene sequence: CDR1 MNHNY, CDR2 SVGAGI (reference sequence). Trimming cost V 4 bases and J 6 bases; bases outside gene matches: 5.

The V call is TRBV30, the J call TRBJ2-7, with D possibly matching TRBD1 (6 bases). The germline V and J ends were trimmed by 1 base and 2 bases, with 9 bases remaining between them. Germline-derived CDR1 and CDR2 are GTSNPN and SVGIG (reference sequence). This CDR3 comprises 13 residues. The CDR3 sequence is CAWSGDKPYEQYF. DNA for the CDR3: TGTGCCTGGAGTGGGGACAAACCCTACGAGCAGTACTTC.

For this clone: A read error is likely here: a far larger clone is one base away. V gene TRBV7-9 combines with J gene TRBJ2-4; the D gene is possibly TRBD1 (7 bases). CDR1 and CDR2 (germline): SEHNR, FQNEAQ (reference sequence). The CDR3 is made up of 16 amino acids. CDR3: CANSQAGQLAKNIQYF. CDR3 nucleotides: TGTGCCAACAGCCAGGCGGGACAGCTAGCCAAAAACATTCAGTACTTC.

CDR3 DNA sequence: TGCAGCGTTTTGAGACAGGGGGCAAGGGATGAGCAGTTCTTC. This encodes CSVLRQGARDEQFF. This chain connects TRBV29-1 to TRBJ2-1; 10 nucleotides agree with TRBD1. The CDR3 runs to 14 residues. Per germline, CDR1 SQVTM and CDR2 ANQGSEA. V lost 5 bases, J lost 8 bases, and 9 bases stayed unmatched.

The V and J genes are TRBV2 and TRBJ1-4; no reliable D call. V was cut by 7 bases and J by 2 bases, with 11 bases left in between. CDR1 is SNHLY, CDR2 FYNNEI, per germline. The CDR3 length is 14 residues. The CDR3 loop reads CASNREGTNEKLFF. The DNA for the CDR3 is TGTGCCAGCAATCGAGAAGGGACTAATGAAAAACTGTTTTTT.

This chain connects TRBV6-5 to TRBJ2-7, with TRBD2 as a possible D gene (5 bases). This CDR3 is built from 11 residues. The germline CDR1 and CDR2 sequences are MNHEY and SVGAGI. Trimming removed 10 bases at V and 4 bases at J, with 11 bases between. CDR3 residues: CATTRGYEQYF. For the CDR3, the DNA is TGTGCCACTACACGGGGATACGAGCAGTACTTC.

Of note for this clone: A far larger clone is just one base off, so this is likely a read error. The chain uses TRBV5-1 and TRBJ2-7; TRBD2 agrees at 11 bases. CDR1 is SGHRS, CDR2 YFSETQ, per germline. There are 18 residues in the CDR3. CDR3 nucleotides: TGCGCCAGCAGCTTGGTGGCTAGCGGGAGGACCACTCCTTACGAGCGGTACTTC. It specifies CASSLVASGRTTPYERYF.

The chain links TRBV9 to TRBJ2-3; TRBD2 matches at 13 bases. Germline CDR1 is SGDLS and CDR2 is YYNGEE. The V gene end was trimmed by 4 bases and the J gene end by 2 bases; junction bases not matched to a gene: 16. The CDR3 loop spans 20 amino acids. CDR3 in amino acids: CASSTRPTSGRALTTDTQYF. DNA of the CDR3: TGTGCCAGCAGCACCCGACCCACTAGCGGGAGGGCTCTTACCACAGATACGCAGTATTTT.

The chain is built from TRBV2 and TRBJ2-7; 8 bases agree with TRBD2. Losses at the gene ends were 5 bases for V and 4 bases for J; bases not matched to a gene: 7. CDR1 and CDR2 from the germline V gene are SNHLY and FYNNEI. The length of the CDR3 is 14 residues. The CDR3 DNA sequence: TGTGCCAGCAGTCCACTAGCGGACCCGTACGAGCAGTACTTC. Its protein is CASSPLADPYEQYF.

The chain couples TRBV27 to TRBJ1-1; unclear D gene. The CDR3 covers 12 residues. From germline, CDR1 is MNHEY and CDR2 SMNVEV (reference sequence). The V end lost 3 bases, the J end lost 6 bases, and 8 bases lay between the germline ends. This chain's CDR3 is CASSFAGSEAFF. The CDR3 DNA sequence: TGTGCCAGCAGTTTCGCGGGGTCTGAAGCTTTCTTT.

A word on this clone: A far larger clone is off by one base, so a read error is likely. This chain connects TRBV6-5 to TRBJ2-5, with 9 nucleotides matching TRBD2. Germline values: CDR1 MNHEY, CDR2 SVGAGI. This CDR3 region has 15 residues. V lost 3 bases, J lost 12 bases, and 14 bases stayed unmatched. The CDR3 sequence is CASSYSPSGNYEKYF. The CDR3, as DNA: TGTGCCAGCAGTTATTCGCCTAGCGGGAACTACGAGAAGTACTTC.

The rearrangement joins TRBV10-3 to TRBJ1-4, with 10 bases fitting TRBD1. The CDR3 loop spans 14 amino acids. Germline V gene data show CDR1 as ENHRY and CDR2 as SYGVKD. V trimming: 9 bases; J trimming: 0 bases; junction bases outside the gene matches: 1. CDR3 sequence (DNA): TGTGCCATAGGGACAGGGGCAACTAATGAAAAACTGTTTTTT. It is translated as CAIGTGATNEKLFF.

This clone came up a few times. This clone may be a read error of a much larger clone one base away. The same CDR3 can be traced to other DNA sequences in this sample. This chain joins TRBV2 and TRBJ2-5; D might be TRBD1 (5 bases). The end of the DNA is better explained by TRBJ2-7, so the J call may be wrong. Germline CDR1 and CDR2: SNHLY and FYNNEI. This CDR3 is 14 amino acids long. The CDR3 is CASTRLQGALEQYF. The CDR3 DNA reads TGTGCTAGCACAAGACTCCAGGGTGCTCTCGAGCAGTACTTC.

The chain combines TRBV6-1 with TRBJ2-5, with 8 bases that match TRBD1. Unmatched junction bases numbered 7, after V lost 5 bases and J lost 5 bases. Germline-derived CDR1 and CDR2 are MNHNS and SASEGT. The CDR3 has 14 residues. CDR3 nucleotides: TGTGCCAGCAGTTGGACAGGGATGGCGGAGACCCAGTACTTC. Translated: CASSWTGMAETQYF.

The chain uses TRBV7-9 and TRBJ1-5; possibly TRBD1 for D (5 bases). Germline CDR1 SEHNR, CDR2 FQNEAQ (reference sequence). Trimming removed 5 bases at V and 5 bases at J, with 22 bases between. The CDR3 is 17 residues long. This CDR3 is CASSLARGGTSDQPQHF. CDR3 coding DNA: TGTGCCAGCAGCCTGGCGCGGGGGGGGACTTCGGATCAGCCCCAGCATTTT.

With regard to this clone: A far larger clone differs by one base, so this is likely a read error. Other DNA sequences within the sample encode an identical CDR3. CDR3 bases: TGTGCCAGCAGTGGACAGGACCACTCTAACACCGGGGAGCTGTTTTTT. Translation: CASSGQDHSNTGELFF. The chain couples TRBV25-1 to TRBJ2-2; tentatively, D is TRBD1 (6 bases). Looked up from germline, CDR1 is MGHDK and CDR2 is SYGVNS. V was clipped by 4 bases and J by 2 bases, with 14 bases between them. The length of the CDR3 is 16 residues. Using reference TRBV25-1 and TRBJ2-2 for the parts outside the CDR3, the full variable domain is EADIYQTPRYLVIGTGKKITLECSQTMGHDKMYWYQQDPGMELHLIHYSYGVNSTEKGDLSSESTVSRIRTEHFPLTLESARPSHTSQYLCASSGQDHSNTGELFFGEGSRLTVL.

The V and J genes are TRBV7-9 and TRBJ2-1; 10 bases map to TRBD1. Trimming removed 1 base from V and 7 bases from J; junction bases left unmatched: 7. The germline gives CDR1 SEHNR, CDR2 FQNEAQ (reference sequence). The CDR3 is 16 residues long. The CDR3 is CASSLVWTGGKNEQFF. The CDR3 region has the DNA TGTGCCAGCAGCTTAGTCTGGACAGGGGGGAAGAATGAGCAGTTCTTC.

CDR3 DNA: TGTGCCAGCAGTCTCTTGGGGGGCGGGGACTATGGCTACACCTTC. Protein: CASSLLGGGDYGYTF. V and J are TRBV28 and TRBJ1-2, with a possible D match to TRBD1 (6 bases). Germline CDR1 MDHEN, CDR2 SYDVKM. CDR3 length: 15 amino acids. V dropped 5 bases and J dropped 3 bases, with 16 bases sitting between them.

As for this clone: A far bigger clonotype differs at one base, so this is likely a read error. The chain couples TRBV30 to TRBJ2-2; D is uncertain. The CDR3 length is 11 residues. CDR1 GTSNPN and CDR2 SVGIG come from the germline V gene (reference sequence). The germline V and J ends were trimmed by 0 bases and 10 bases, with 6 bases remaining between them. The CDR3 DNA reads TGTGCCTGGAGTGTAGGCGTGGAGCTGTTTTTT. Translation gives CAWSVGVELFF.

The chain employs TRBV18 and TRBJ2-5; 8 bases match TRBD2. V lost 6 bases to trimming and J lost 4 bases; unmatched junction nucleotides: 4. CDR1 and CDR2 (germline): KGHSH, LQKENI. The CDR3 runs to 13 residues. The CDR3 sequence is CASSREGGETQYF. Written as DNA, the CDR3 is TGTGCCAGCTCCCGGGAGGGAGGAGAGACCCAGTACTTC.

This clone was seen only once. The gene calls are TRBV29-1 and TRBJ2-1; 8 bases agree with TRBD2. J was trimmed by 9 bases and V by 6 bases; bases with no gene match: 16. The V gene's germline CDR1 is SQVTM and CDR2 ANQGSEA. The CDR3 contains 15 residues. This chain's CDR3 is CSVRVSGSAGAEQFF. CDR3 DNA: TGCAGCGTCCGGGTGAGCGGGAGCGCCGGCGCTGAGCAGTTCTTC.

Regarding this clone: This sample includes further DNA sequences coding for the same CDR3. The chain links TRBV30 to TRBJ1-1; D gene ambiguous. Trimming removed 3 bases from V and 6 bases from J, with 8 bases in between. The CDR3 spans 11 residues. Germline loops: CDR1 GTSNPN, CDR2 SVGIG (reference sequence). CDR3 coding DNA: TGTGCCTGGAGAGTGGCTGCTGAAGCTTTCTTT. Translation gives CAWRVAAEAFF.